This T cell receptor (beta chain) comes out of a study of blood T cell repertoires in COVID-19. Study summary: All recovered Cohort 3 donors got two negative PCRs, got clearance, or saw symptom resolution. T cells, B-cell-depleted T cells, or PBMCs supplied cDNA or gDNA.

The germline V gene encodes CDR1 SGHTA and CDR2 FQGNSA. CDR3 length: 13 residues. Trimming took 7 bases from V and 7 from J, leaving 11 bases between them. Original handling: Estimates of nucleated cell counts were drawn from the amplification of reference gene primers. Libraries were prepared by immunoSEQ multiplex PCR; TCRdb keeps only in-frame clonotypes and omits some of them. V and J calls and clone size are those listed in that table; D and trimming were worked out from the DNA. The data show approximately 190,000 clones, 86% seen once. Participants' reported clinical history set cohort assignment.

The J gene is TRBJ1-6, the V gene TRBV7-2; the D is unclear. This sequence originates from a woman in her forties in a cohort exposed to, infected with or recovered from COVID-19 (not recorded which). Sample: PBMCs or T cells enriched from blood (not recorded which). This CDR3 is CASKKTGNSPLHF. In DNA, the CDR3 is TGTGCCAGCAAGAAGACGGGAAATTCACCCCTCCACTTT.